Each of the 27 T cell receptor beta chains below was sequenced from the same sample in a study of T-cell reconstitution after alpha-beta-depleted transplantation in children. A library of TCRbeta sequences, prepared with unique molecular identifiers, was generated. From the PCR reads, TCRdb called clonotypes with MiXCR, one entry per CDR3 protein. Of about 100,000 distinct CDR3 sequences detected, 4.5% to 7.5% appear once; the ten largest clones hold 6.1%. Material: PBMCs, mostly from graft donor cells, obtained 60 days after TCRalphabeta/CD19-depleted stem cell transplant. All receptors come from a female patient aged 2-15 years who had a stem cell transplant for Fanconi anemia, so the T cells may come from the graft donor.

The table lists this clonotype with many counts. The CDR3 spells CSARGGQGTDTQYF. CDR3 coding DNA: TGCAGTGCTAGAGGGGGACAGGGTACAGATACGCAGTATTTT. V and J are TRBV20-1 and TRBJ2-3, with 9 nucleotides matching TRBD1. CDR3 length: 14 residues. The junction had 2 bases not matched to a gene; V was cut back by 1 base and J by 3 bases. The germline V gene has CDR1 DFQATT and CDR2 SNEGSKA (reference sequence).

This clonotype showed up many times. The chain combines TRBV6-1 with TRBJ2-7; 9 nucleotides line up with TRBD1. Germline V CDR1 and CDR2: MNHNS, SASEGT. The CDR3 totals 15 residues. V lost 6 bases and J lost 1; bases outside the gene matches: 7. CDR3 loop: CASRRTGAGSYEQYF. The CDR3 DNA follows: TGTGCCAGCAGGCGGACAGGGGCGGGATCCTACGAGCAGTACTTC.

This clonotype appeared many times. The chain carries TRBV12-3 or TRBV12-4 and TRBJ2-7; D unclear. V was pared by 7 bases and J by 0 bases, with 16 bases between. The CDR3 runs 15 residues. The CDR3 bases are TGTGCCAGCACCCAATCTCGGACGCACTCCTACGAGCAGTACTTC. It codes for CASTQSRTHSYEQYF.

This clonotype was seen many times. The chain joins TRBV7-2 to TRBJ2-5; D unresolved. V shed 2 bases and J shed 5 bases, with 12 bases lying between them. The CDR3 length is 14 residues. Germline lookup yields CDR1 SGHTA and CDR2 FQGNSA. The CDR3 bases are TGTGCCAGCAGCTTACATCAGGCGAGGGAGACCCAGTACTTC. Translated, it gives CASSLHQARETQYF.

The chain uses TRBV5-1 and TRBJ2-1, with 10 bases that match TRBD2. The CDR3 has 15 amino acids. Germline CDR1 reads SGHRS; CDR2 reads YFSETQ. V shed 4 bases, J shed 14 bases, and the junction held 15 bases outside the gene matches. CDR3 in amino acids: CASSGASGGPKREFF. The CDR3, as DNA: TGCGCCAGCAGCGGTGCTAGCGGGGGACCTAAGAGGGAGTTCTTC.

This clonotype showed up many times. The chain recombines TRBV4-1 with TRBJ2-1; weak D call: TRBD1 (6 bases). Germline V lookup: CDR1 MGHRA, CDR2 YSYEKL. V dropped 2 bases and J dropped 2 bases, with 7 bases sitting between them. The CDR3 has 14 residues. The CDR3 region has the DNA TGCGCCAGCAGCCAAACAGGGCCCTACAATGAGCAGTTCTTC. Protein sequence: CASSQTGPYNEQFF.

V gene TRBV12-3 or TRBV12-4 combines with J gene TRBJ2-5; TRBD2 aligns across 7 bases. The CDR3 runs 17 residues. With V trimmed by 2 bases and J by 3 bases, 12 bases remained unmatched. The CDR3 protein is CASSLRGREGFKETQYF. The CDR3 nucleotides read TGTGCCAGCAGTTTAAGAGGAAGGGAGGGCTTTAAAGAGACCCAGTACTTC.

This chain uses TRBV7-9 with TRBJ2-7; unclear D gene. Trimming cost V 1 base and J 2 bases, with 9 bases left between them. The CDR3 length is 14 residues. Germline V lookup: CDR1 SEHNR, CDR2 FQNEAQ (reference sequence). In nucleotides, the CDR3 is TGTGCCAGCAGCTTAGAACGAGCCCCCTACGAGCAGTACTTC. Protein sequence: CASSLERAPYEQYF. The whole variable domain, remainder taken from reference TRBV7-9 and TRBJ2-7, is DTGVSQNPRHKITKRGQNVTFRCDPISEHNRLYWYRQTLGQGPEFLTYFQNEAQLEKSRLLSDRFSAERPKGSFSTLEIQRTEQGDSAMYLCASSLERAPYEQYFGPGTRLTVT.

This clonotype was observed at least ten times. Compared with germline, one end of the junction differs, possibly owing to a read error. V gene TRBV25-1 combines with J gene TRBJ2-1, with 8 bases identical to TRBD2. The CDR3 loop spans 15 amino acids. Per the germline V gene, CDR1 is MGHDK and CDR2 is SYGVNS. CDR3 sequence reads: CATSYHSGTYNEQFF. CDR3 nucleotide sequence: TGTGCCACCAGTTATCATAGCGGGACCTACAATGAGCAGTTCTTC.

This clonotype was seen many times. The chain carries TRBV3-1 and TRBJ2-5; D remains unclear. The V and J ends lost 1 base and 2 bases respectively, with 11 bases between them. The CDR3 is 15 amino acids. From germline, CDR1 is LGHDT and CDR2 YNNKEL (reference sequence). The DNA for the CDR3 is TGTGCCAGCAGCCAAGCCGGCGGTTATCAAGAGACCCAGTACTTC. Protein product: CASSQAGGYQETQYF.

The V gene is TRBV5-1, the J gene TRBJ1-1; D might be TRBD1 (6 bases). This CDR3 is 19 amino acids long. CDR1 and CDR2 from the germline V gene are SGHRS and YFSETQ. V was trimmed by 1 base and J by 1 base, leaving 23 bases between them. The CDR3 DNA follows: TGCGCCAGCAGCTTGAGACCAGGGGATAGAGCGTTGGGGAACACTGAAGCTTTCTTT. Residues: CASSLRPGDRALGNTEAFF.

This clonotype was counted only a few times. The V call is TRBV20-1, the J call TRBJ2-2, with a weak D call TRBD2 (5 bases). The CDR3 length is 16 residues. Per germline, CDR1 DFQATT and CDR2 SNEGSKA (reference sequence). V lost 0 bases and J lost 5, with 16 bases in between. The CDR3 is CSARDSRGRGTGELFF. The CDR3 region has the DNA TGCAGTGCTAGAGACTCTCGTGGGAGAGGAACCGGGGAGCTGTTTTTT.

This clonotype was detected ten times or more. V gene TRBV29-1 combines with J gene TRBJ2-5, with D perhaps being TRBD1 or TRBD2 (5 bases each). CDR1 is SQVTM and CDR2 is ANQGSEA in the germline V gene. Trimming cost V 7 bases and J 4 bases, with 16 bases left between them. This CDR3 is 13 amino acids long. In nucleotides, the CDR3 is TGCAGCGGGGGGAGCTCCCGGGTAGAGACCCAGTACTTC. The encoded protein is CSGGSSRVETQYF.

This clonotype was recorded many times. J is TRBJ2-7 and V is TRBV12-3 or TRBV12-4, with 10 nucleotides matching TRBD1. Trimming cost V 6 bases and J 0 bases; bases outside gene matches: 5. This CDR3 is built from 15 residues. CDR3 residues: CASSATGGASYEQYF. The DNA of the CDR3 is TGTGCCAGCAGCGCGACAGGGGGCGCCTCCTACGAGCAGTACTTC.

This rearrangement joins TRBV28 to TRBJ2-2; 10 bases are shared with TRBD1. This CDR3 spans 16 amino acids. The ends lost 3 bases at V and 6 bases at J; junction bases unmatched: 7. Germline values: CDR1 MDHEN, CDR2 SYDVKM. The CDR3 nucleotides are TGTGCCAGCAGTTTTCCGGGACAGGGGACCCCCGGGGAGCTGTTTTTT. Amino acid sequence: CASSFPGQGTPGELFF.

This clonotype came up many times. The V gene is TRBV4-2, the J gene TRBJ1-5; D is possibly TRBD1 (6 bases). The V end lost 0 bases, the J end lost 4 bases, and 10 bases lay between the germline ends. Germline CDR1 reads LGHNA; CDR2 reads YNFKEQ. The CDR3 is made up of 15 amino acids. CDR3 sequence (DNA): TGTGCCAGCAGCCAAGATGGAGGGGGAAATCAGCCCCAGCATTTT. Encoded protein: CASSQDGGGNQPQHF.

Only a few counts were recorded for this clonotype. The V call is TRBV7-2, the J call TRBJ1-6; D call uncertain. Between the trimmed V and J ends, which lost 5 bases and 5 bases, there was a span of 13 bases. This CDR3 is built from 15 residues. Germline V CDR1 and CDR2: SGHTA, FQGNSA. CDR3 bases: TGTGCCAGCAGCGTAACGGACGCCGATAATTCACCCCTCCACTTT. This gives the protein CASSVTDADNSPLHF.

This clonotype has a count of ten or more. This sequence joins TRBV20-1 and TRBJ1-1; TRBD1 matches 10 bases. CDR3 length: 14 residues. Per germline, CDR1 DFQATT and CDR2 SNEGSKA (reference sequence). Losses at the gene ends were 5 bases for V and 7 bases for J; bases not matched to a gene: 10. This chain's CDR3 is CSARHRDRGFEAFF. CDR3 DNA sequence: TGCAGTGCTCGCCACCGGGACAGGGGATTTGAAGCTTTCTTT.

This clonotype was seen only a few times. The chain has TRBV27 and TRBJ2-1, with D possibly being TRBD2 (5 bases). Trimming pared 5 bases from V and 4 bases from J, leaving 9 bases between. There are 13 residues in the CDR3. Germline lookup yields CDR1 MNHEY and CDR2 SMNVEV (reference sequence). CDR3 nucleotide sequence: TGTGCCAGCAGTCAAAGCGGATACAATGAGCAGTTCTTC. This gives the protein CASSQSGYNEQFF.

The table lists this clonotype with many counts. The chain couples TRBV25-1 to TRBJ2-4, with D perhaps being TRBD1 or TRBD2 (5 bases each). Trimming pared 3 bases from V and 3 bases from J, leaving 12 bases between. The CDR3 covers 15 residues. The germline gives CDR1 MGHDK, CDR2 SYGVNS. This CDR3 is CASSEGTLGKNIQYF. In DNA form, the CDR3 reads TGTGCCAGCAGTGAGGGGACCCTAGGCAAAAACATTCAGTACTTC.

This clonotype was detected many times. J is TRBJ2-7 and V is TRBV28; D gene unclear. V was clipped by 6 bases and J by 3 bases, with 9 bases between them. The CDR3 is 12 residues long. Germline V gives CDR1 MDHEN, CDR2 SYDVKM. In nucleotides, the CDR3 is TGTGCCAGCAGAACCTTAAGCTACGAGCAGTACTTC. It codes for CASRTLSYEQYF.

This clonotype was counted ten times or more. The genes are TRBV29-1 and TRBJ1-2; 7 positions match TRBD1. The V gene's germline CDR1 is SQVTM and CDR2 ANQGSEA. Unmatched junction bases numbered 7, after V lost 5 bases and J lost 7 bases. The CDR3 spans 12 residues. This chain's CDR3 is CSVSMTGLGYTF. CDR3 sequence (DNA): TGCAGCGTTTCCATGACAGGGCTTGGCTACACCTTC.

V is TRBV4-1 and J is TRBJ2-7, with D perhaps matching TRBD1 or TRBD2 (5 bases each). The CDR3 has 17 amino acids. Looked up from germline, CDR1 is MGHRA and CDR2 is YSYEKL. V lost 0 bases and J 3 bases, leaving 18 bases between the germline ends. The CDR3 coding sequence is TGCGCCAGCAGCCAAGACCGCATCGGGGCAGGTGTCTACGAGCAGTACTTC. Residues: CASSQDRIGAGVYEQYF.

This clonotype was counted ten times or more. The chain is built from TRBV11-3 and TRBJ2-3; a weak D match, TRBD2 (5 bases). V lost 1 base to trimming and J lost 2 bases, with 10 bases between them. The CDR3 contains 15 residues. CDR1 and CDR2 from the germline V gene are SGHNT and YENEEA. In DNA form, the CDR3 reads TGTGCCAGCAGCTTAGGGACTTACCCCACAGATACGCAGTATTTT. Translating gives CASSLGTYPTDTQYF.

Concerning this clonotype itself: Germline is not matched at one junction end, which may reflect a read error. The V gene is TRBV10-3, the J gene TRBJ2-2; 15 positions match TRBD2. The CDR3 is made up of 17 amino acids. CDR1 ENHRY and CDR2 SYGVKD come from the germline V gene. CDR3 nucleotide sequence: TGTGCCATCCCGGGACTAGCGGGAGGAGGCGACACCCGGGAGCTGTTTTTT. This translates into CAIPGLAGGGDTRELFF.

The sample holds many counts of this clonotype. V gene TRBV28 combines with J gene TRBJ2-7; TRBD1 might be the D (5 bases). This CDR3 region has 16 residues. V was pared by 5 bases and J by 5 bases, with 22 bases between. Germline V gene sequence: CDR1 MDHEN, CDR2 SYDVKM. The CDR3 DNA reads TGTGCCAGCAGTGTCTCCCTCAGGGTAAGGTACAACGAGCAGTACTTC. It specifies CASSVSLRVRYNEQYF.

The V and J genes are TRBV28 and TRBJ1-3; D not resolved. Trimming pared 3 bases from V and 0 bases from J, leaving 9 bases between. CDR1 MDHEN and CDR2 SYDVKM come from the germline V gene. This CDR3 is 15 amino acids long. Written as DNA, the CDR3 is TGTGCCAGCAGTTTGGGCATCTACTCTGGAAACACCATATATTTT. Its translation: CASSLGIYSGNTIYF. The full variable domain, rest sourced from reference TRBV28 and TRBJ1-3, is DVKVTQSSRYLVKRTGEKVFLECVQDMDHENMFWYRQDPGLGLRLIYFSYDVKMKEKGDIPEGYSVSREKKERFSLILESASTNQTSMYLCASSLGIYSGNTIYFGEGSWLTVV.